These 31 T cell receptor beta chains were sequenced from one sample in a study of cytomegalovirus exposure and HLA in healthy donors. PCR used 60 Vbeta primers and 13 Jbeta primers. Only in-frame clones appear in the TCRdb table, and some are missing; sequencing was by immunoSEQ multiplex PCR. This sample has roughly 100,000 clones; 76% occur once, and the top ten carry around a tenth. The specimen sequenced was PBMCs. All receptors come from a woman younger than 30 in good health and CMV-seropositive.

The rearrangement uses TRBV6-5 and TRBJ1-1, with D unclear. The CDR3 length is 13 residues. Germline CDR1 reads MNHEY; CDR2 reads SVGAGI. V was cut by 7 bases and J by 0 bases, with 9 bases left in between. The CDR3 DNA follows: TGTGCCAGCATGAGCCGCATGAACACTGAAGCTTTCTTT. It yields the protein CASMSRMNTEAFF.

The chain combines TRBV5-4 with TRBJ2-1, with 7 bases that match TRBD2. Losses at the gene ends were 3 bases for V and 6 bases for J; bases not matched to a gene: 6. The germline gives CDR1 SGHNT, CDR2 YYREEE (reference sequence). CDR3 length: 14 residues. In DNA, the CDR3 is TGTGCCAGCAGCTCTCCCCGGACTAGCAATGAGCAGTTCTTC. It encodes CASSSPRTSNEQFF.

The chain carries TRBV28 and TRBJ2-2, with 9 bases fitting TRBD1. CDR1 is MDHEN and CDR2 is SYDVKM in the germline V gene. V trimming: 7 bases; J trimming: 4 bases; junction bases outside the gene matches: 4. The CDR3 runs 14 residues. The CDR3: CASKRDRATGELFF. The DNA for the CDR3 is TGTGCCAGCAAACGGGACAGGGCCACCGGGGAGCTGTTTTTT.

The gene calls are TRBV30 and TRBJ2-3; tentatively, D is TRBD1 (6 bases). Germline V gene data show CDR1 as GTSNPN and CDR2 as SVGIG (reference sequence). V was clipped by 4 bases and J by 2 bases, with 13 bases between them. The CDR3 loop spans 14 amino acids. The CDR3 DNA reads TGTGCCTGGACGCAGGGACACCTCACAGATACGCAGTATTTT. It encodes CAWTQGHLTDTQYF. The full variable domain, with the rest looked up from reference TRBV30 and TRBJ2-3, is SQTIHQWPATLVQPVGSPLSLECTVEGTSNPNLYWYRQAAGRGLQLLFYSVGIGQISSEVPQNLSASRPQDRQFILSSKKLLLSDSGFYLCAWTQGHLTDTQYFGPGTRLTVL.

The chain couples TRBV5-4 to TRBJ2-2; no clear D gene. V dropped 4 bases and J dropped 6 bases, with 19 bases sitting between them. CDR3 length: 16 residues. Looked up from germline, CDR1 is SGHNT and CDR2 is YYREEE (reference sequence). The CDR3 DNA follows: TGTGCCAGCAGCCCGACCTTAGGTGTGAGGCCCGGGGAGCTGTTTTTT. Residues: CASSPTLGVRPGELFF.

This rearrangement joins TRBV7-3 to TRBJ2-2; 9 positions match TRBD2. V dropped 6 bases and J dropped 4; count of bases not matched to a gene: 6. The length of the CDR3 is 15 residues. The germline gives CDR1 SGHTA, CDR2 FQGTGA. CDR3 nucleotides: TGTGCCAGCAGTCCCAGCGGGGGGCCCACCGGGGAGCTGTTTTTT. It encodes CASSPSGGPTGELFF.

V usage is TRBV7-2 and J usage is TRBJ2-3; the D is unclear. This CDR3 contains 14 residues. V gave up 2 bases and J gave up 0 bases, with 6 bases separating them. Germline CDR1 and CDR2: SGHTA and FQGNSA. The CDR3: CASSLSFSTDTQYF. In DNA, the CDR3 is TGTGCCAGCAGCTTATCGTTCAGCACAGATACGCAGTATTTT.

Only a few counts were recorded for this clone. The chain uses TRBV16 and TRBJ1-1; D possibly corresponds to TRBD1 (6 bases). Trimming stripped 3 bases from V and 1 base from J, with 12 bases between. This CDR3 comprises 15 residues. The germline gives CDR1 KGHSY, CDR2 FQNENV. The CDR3 DNA sequence: TGTGCCAGCAGCCAGGTGTACAGGGCGAACACTGAAGCTTTCTTT. Translation: CASSQVYRANTEAFF.

This clone was seen a handful of times. This chain uses TRBV19 with TRBJ1-4; D not resolved. Per the germline V gene, CDR1 is LNHDA and CDR2 is SQIVND (reference sequence). The CDR3 consists of 15 residues. V dropped 7 bases and J dropped 0 bases, with 12 bases sitting between them. CDR3 coding DNA: TGTGCCAGTAAAGACTGGATTGCAACTAATGAAAAACTGTTTTTT. Translation gives CASKDWIATNEKLFF.

The rearrangement joins TRBV5-6 to TRBJ1-1; a possible D gene is TRBD1 (5 bases). Germline V gene lookup returns CDR1 SGHDT and CDR2 YYEEEE. There are 15 residues in the CDR3. V lost 4 bases to trimming and J lost 3 bases, with 16 bases between them. CDR3: CASSPDGGLDTEAFF. CDR3 DNA: TGTGCCAGCAGCCCGGACGGGGGGTTGGACACTGAAGCTTTCTTT.

The chain is built from TRBV19 and TRBJ2-1; TRBD1 matches 7 bases. The germline CDR1 and CDR2 sequences are LNHDA and SQIVND (reference sequence). The V gene end was trimmed by 4 bases and the J gene end by 8 bases; junction bases not matched to a gene: 8. The CDR3 covers 14 residues. The CDR3 DNA sequence: TGTGCCAGTAGTACGAGCCGGGACAGACATGAGCAGTTCTTC. It encodes CASSTSRDRHEQFF.

The chain links TRBV28 to TRBJ2-7; tentatively, D is TRBD2 (7 bases). The CDR3 contains 15 residues. V lost 7 bases and J 5 bases, leaving 21 bases between the germline ends. Germline CDR1 is MDHEN and CDR2 is SYDVKM. The CDR3 region is CASTPVGGRKNEQYF. The CDR3 coding sequence is TGTGCCAGCACCCCGGTCGGGGGGCGCAAGAACGAGCAGTACTTC.

This clone appeared a few times. This chain uses TRBV10-3 with TRBJ1-1; D call uncertain. In germline, CDR1 is ENHRY, CDR2 SYGVKD. The CDR3 sequence is 15 residues long. V shed 0 bases and J shed 4 bases, with 12 bases lying between them. For the CDR3, the DNA is TGTGCCATCAGTGAGTCGTTAGGAGGGCCCACTGAAGCTTTCTTT. Translated, it gives CAISESLGGPTEAFF.

V usage is TRBV6-1 and J usage is TRBJ2-7, with D uncertain. With 1 base removed from V and 0 bases from J, the gap between germline ends came to 13 bases. The length of the CDR3 is 16 residues. Germline assignment: CDR1 MNHNS and CDR2 SASEGT. The DNA for the CDR3 is TGTGCCAGCAGTGAAGGTGAGCTGATTCTCTCCTACGAGCAGTACTTC. Translated, it gives CASSEGELILSYEQYF.

CDR3 region: CASGPPMGYTF. DNA of the CDR3: TGTGCCAGCGGGCCGCCAATGGGCTACACCTTC. V usage is TRBV6-6 and J usage is TRBJ1-2; D is unclear. V was clipped by 8 bases and J by 8 bases, with 12 bases between them. CDR3 length equals 11 residues. The germline V gene encodes CDR1 MNHNY and CDR2 SVGAGI (reference sequence).

The CDR3 DNA is TGTGCCAGCAGTTTATCTAGTGTGCCCGGGGAGCTGTTTTTT. Translation gives CASSLSSVPGELFF. This rearrangement joins TRBV27 to TRBJ2-2; D unclear. Trimming shortened V by 0 bases and J by 6 bases, and 8 bases separated the two germline ends. The CDR3 spans 14 residues. Germline V gene sequence: CDR1 MNHEY, CDR2 SMNVEV (reference sequence).

The chain combines TRBV2 with TRBJ1-4; TRBD1 matches at 10 bases. This CDR3 has 15 residues. Looked up from germline, CDR1 is SNHLY and CDR2 is FYNNEI. V was pared by 5 bases and J by 8 bases, with 8 bases of the junction left unmatched. This chain's CDR3 is CASSRRQGAGEKLFF. CDR3 coding DNA: TGTGCCAGCAGTCGGCGACAGGGGGCGGGGGAAAAACTGTTTTTT.

This sequence joins TRBV10-2 and TRBJ2-3; 9 bases match TRBD2. The V segment lost 6 bases and the J segment 3 bases; nucleotides outside the gene matches: 13. The CDR3 is 17 residues long. Germline V gene sequence: CDR1 WSHSY, CDR2 SAAADI. The CDR3 region is CASRRAGGPIVTDTQYF. CDR3 DNA: TGCGCCAGCAGAAGGGCGGGGGGGCCGATAGTAACAGATACGCAGTATTTT.

This clone was counted only a few times. The rearrangement links TRBV4-3 to TRBJ2-5; D ambiguous. Trimming took off 1 base at V and 5 bases at J, with 8 bases between the two ends. In germline, CDR1 is LGHNA, CDR2 YSLEER. The CDR3 contains 13 residues. The CDR3 reads CASSQVIRETQYF. The CDR3, as DNA: TGCGCCAGCAGCCAAGTGATCCGGGAGACCCAGTACTTC.

V gene TRBV5-6 combines with J gene TRBJ2-5; tentatively, D is TRBD1 (6 bases). The CDR3 consists of 14 residues. Trimming took 5 bases from V and 5 from J, leaving 16 bases between them. Per the germline V gene, CDR1 is SGHDT and CDR2 is YYEEEE. CDR3 sequence (DNA): TGTGCCAGCAGTCCCAGGGGTGTAAGGGAGACCCAGTACTTC. It specifies CASSPRGVRETQYF.

The chain employs TRBV27 and TRBJ2-5; 10 bases map to TRBD2. The CDR3 spans 14 residues. The trim removed 9 bases at V and 2 bases at J, leaving 6 bases unmatched. Germline CDR1 MNHEY, CDR2 SMNVEV (reference sequence). CDR3 loop: CASKPGLAQETQYF. In nucleotides, the CDR3 is TGTGCCAGTAAACCGGGACTAGCGCAAGAGACCCAGTACTTC.

This clone was found a few times. The V gene is TRBV6-5, the J gene TRBJ2-5; D ambiguous. The germline CDR1 and CDR2 sequences are MNHEY and SVGAGI. The CDR3 spans 11 residues. Trimming removed 6 bases at V and 5 bases at J, with 7 bases between. CDR3 region: CASRYQETQYF. As DNA, the CDR3 is TGTGCCAGCAGATATCAGGAGACCCAGTACTTC.

Only a few counts were recorded for this clone. This chain's CDR3 is CASSPRGQPQHF. Written as DNA, the CDR3 is TGTGCCAGCAGTCCCAGGGGACAGCCCCAGCATTTT. The chain links TRBV6-6 to TRBJ1-5, with D possibly TRBD1 on 6 matching bases. Germline lookup yields CDR1 MNHNY and CDR2 SVGAGI (reference sequence). The V gene lost 5 bases and the J gene lost 7 bases, with 9 bases spanning the gap. The CDR3 spans 12 residues.

The chain joins TRBV19 to TRBJ2-7; tentative D call: TRBD1 (6 bases). Germline CDR1 is LNHDA and CDR2 is SQIVND (reference sequence). The CDR3 consists of 13 residues. V lost 1 base and J lost 4, with 8 bases in between. CDR3 sequence (DNA): TGTGCCAGTAGTATAGCCACAGGGTACGAGCAGTACTTC. Protein product: CASSIATGYEQYF. The full variable domain, in which reference TRBV19 and TRBJ2-7 provide the parts outside the CDR3, is DGGITQSPKYLFRKEGQNVTLSCEQNLNHDAMYWYRQDPGQGLRLIYYSQIVNDFQKGDIAEGYSVSREKKESFPLTVTSAQKNPTAFYLCASSIATGYEQYFGPGTRLTVT.

The CDR3 here is CASSLSSSGDPSYEQYF. The CDR3 DNA follows: TGCGCCAGCAGCTTGTCTTCTAGCGGGGACCCTTCCTACGAGCAGTACTTC. V gene TRBV5-1 combines with J gene TRBJ2-7, with TRBD2 matching over 9 bases. Germline V lookup: CDR1 SGHRS, CDR2 YFSETQ. The CDR3 loop spans 17 amino acids. Trimming removed 1 base from V and 1 base from J; junction bases left unmatched: 9.

The chain links TRBV30 to TRBJ1-1, with D uncertain. CDR1 is GTSNPN and CDR2 is SVGIG in the germline V gene (reference sequence). CDR3 length: 14 residues. V was trimmed by 3 bases and J by 0 bases, leaving 11 bases between them. DNA for the CDR3: TGTGCCTGGAGGATCAAGCTTATGAACACTGAAGCTTTCTTT. It codes for CAWRIKLMNTEAFF.

This rearrangement joins TRBV7-9 to TRBJ2-1; 10 bases agree with TRBD2. Germline CDR1 is SEHNR and CDR2 is FQNEAQ (reference sequence). V lost 2 bases, J lost 8 bases, and 6 bases stayed unmatched. The CDR3 has 15 amino acids. The CDR3 DNA is TGTGCCAGCAGCTTAAGAGCGGGAGGGCTCGATGAGCAGTTCTTC. This codes for CASSLRAGGLDEQFF.

The rearrangement uses TRBV6-1 and TRBJ2-7; possible D gene TRBD1, 7 bases. The CDR3 is made up of 14 amino acids. The germline V gene has CDR1 MNHNS and CDR2 SASEGT. Trimming cost V 6 bases and J 4 bases, with 16 bases left between them. CDR3 bases: TGTGCCAGCAGAGTGCAGGGGGGCAGGTACGAGCAGTACTTC. It translates to CASRVQGGRYEQYF.

This chain links TRBV5-1 with TRBJ2-2; D unclear. V was shortened by 0 bases and J by 2 bases, with 8 bases between the two germline ends. Germline CDR1 and CDR2: SGHRS and YFSETQ. This CDR3 contains 15 residues. The CDR3 region is CASSLDSLNTGELFF. The CDR3 nucleotides are TGCGCCAGCAGCTTGGATAGTTTAAACACCGGGGAGCTGTTTTTT.

The V and J genes are TRBV18 and TRBJ1-4; TRBD1 might be the D (5 bases). V was pared by 3 bases and J by 6 bases, with 17 bases between. Germline CDR1 reads KGHSH; CDR2 reads LQKENI. The CDR3 extends over 16 amino acids. This chain's CDR3 is CASSPSPSRGDEKLFF. CDR3 bases: TGTGCCAGCTCACCTAGCCCATCCCGGGGGGATGAAAAACTGTTTTTT.

This clone appeared once. V usage is TRBV6-5 and J usage is TRBJ2-3; possibly TRBD1 for D (6 bases). The CDR3 contains 14 residues. The V gene lost 4 bases and the J gene lost 2 bases, with 10 bases spanning the gap. Per the germline V gene, CDR1 is MNHEY and CDR2 is SVGAGI. As DNA, the CDR3 is TGTGCCAGCAGTTTCGGACAGTTCACAGATACGCAGTATTTT. Protein sequence: CASSFGQFTDTQYF.